The 2 T cell receptor beta chains below were found in one sample sequenced in a study of T cell repertoires and HLA-DP antigens. These TCRs are of unknown antigen specificity. Sequencing was performed with immunoSEQ multiplex PCR; in TCRdb, only in-frame clones are kept and a portion is missing. The profile covers more than 90,000 clones, with more than 85% appearing a single time and more than 0.25% taken by the ten largest. Sequencing input: CD4+ T cells from PBMCs. The receptors shown here come from a woman aged 18-29 years in good health and CMV-seronegative.

The chain combines TRBV28 with TRBJ1-5; possibly TRBD1 for D (6 bases). Germline V gives CDR1 MDHEN, CDR2 SYDVKM. Trimming stripped 6 bases from V and 7 bases from J, with 13 bases between. The CDR3 sequence is 13 residues long. DNA of the CDR3: TGTGCCAGCAGACAACAGGGAGGCCAGCCCCAGCATTTT. Translating gives CASRQQGGQPQHF.

J is TRBJ2-2 and V is TRBV6-6; maybe TRBD1 (5 bases). The CDR3 contains 14 residues. Per the germline V gene, CDR1 is MNHNY and CDR2 is SVGAGI (reference sequence). V lost 2 bases, J lost 2 bases, and 6 bases lay in between. DNA for the CDR3: TGTGCCAGCAGTTACCAGGGAAACACCGGGGAGCTGTTTTTT. It yields the protein CASSYQGNTGELFF.